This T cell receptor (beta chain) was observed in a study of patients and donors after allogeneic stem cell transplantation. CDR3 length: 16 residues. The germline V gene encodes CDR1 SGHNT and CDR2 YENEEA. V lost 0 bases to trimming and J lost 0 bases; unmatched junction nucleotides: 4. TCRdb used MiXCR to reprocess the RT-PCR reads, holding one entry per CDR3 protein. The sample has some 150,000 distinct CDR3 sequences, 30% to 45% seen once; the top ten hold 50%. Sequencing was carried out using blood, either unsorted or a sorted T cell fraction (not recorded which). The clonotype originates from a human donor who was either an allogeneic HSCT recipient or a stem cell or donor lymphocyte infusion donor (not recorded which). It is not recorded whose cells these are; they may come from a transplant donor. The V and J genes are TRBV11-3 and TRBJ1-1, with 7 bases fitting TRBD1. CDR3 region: CASSLDGTVMNTEAFF. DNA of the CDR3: TGTGCCAGCAGCTTAGATGGGACAGTCATGAACACTGAAGCTTTCTTT.